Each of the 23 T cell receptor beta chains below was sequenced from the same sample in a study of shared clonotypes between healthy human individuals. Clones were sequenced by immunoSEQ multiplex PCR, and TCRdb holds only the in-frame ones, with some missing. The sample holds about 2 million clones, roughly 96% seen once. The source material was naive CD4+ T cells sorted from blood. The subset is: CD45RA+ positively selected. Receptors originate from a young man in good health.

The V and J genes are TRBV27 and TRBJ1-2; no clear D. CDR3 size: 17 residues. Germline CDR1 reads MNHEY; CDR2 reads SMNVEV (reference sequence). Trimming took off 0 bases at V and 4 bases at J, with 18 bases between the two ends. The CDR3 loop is CASSLSKFHWSSYGYTF. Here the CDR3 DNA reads TGTGCCAGCAGTTTATCTAAGTTCCATTGGAGTTCCTATGGCTACACCTTC.

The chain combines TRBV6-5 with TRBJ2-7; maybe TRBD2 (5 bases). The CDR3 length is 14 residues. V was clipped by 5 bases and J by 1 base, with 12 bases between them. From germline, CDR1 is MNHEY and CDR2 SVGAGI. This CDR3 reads CASSKRALSYEQYF. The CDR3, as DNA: TGTGCCAGCAGTAAGAGGGCACTGTCCTACGAGCAGTACTTC.

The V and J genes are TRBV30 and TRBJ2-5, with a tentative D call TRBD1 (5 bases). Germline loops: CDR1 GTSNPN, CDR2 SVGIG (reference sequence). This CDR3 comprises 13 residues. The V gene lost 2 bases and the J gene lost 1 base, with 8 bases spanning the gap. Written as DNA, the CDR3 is TGTGCCTGGAGTTCCAGGGTCCAAGAGACCCAGTACTTC. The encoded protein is CAWSSRVQETQYF.

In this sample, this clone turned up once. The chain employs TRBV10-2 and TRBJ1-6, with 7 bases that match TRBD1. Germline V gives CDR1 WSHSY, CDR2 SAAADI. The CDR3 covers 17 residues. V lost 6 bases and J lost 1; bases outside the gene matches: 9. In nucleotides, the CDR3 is TGCGCCAGCAGAGAAAACAGGGGTAATTCCTATAATTCACCCCTCCACTTT. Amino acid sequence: CASRENRGNSYNSPLHF.

For the CDR3, the DNA is TGCGCCAGCAGCTTGGAAGCCTTACAAGAGACCCAGTACTTC. Translated, it gives CASSLEALQETQYF. The rearrangement uses TRBV5-1 and TRBJ2-5, with D unclear. Germline CDR1 and CDR2: SGHRS and YFSETQ. This CDR3 is 14 amino acids long. V was shortened by 0 bases and J by 2 bases, with 8 bases between the two germline ends. Using reference TRBV5-1 and TRBJ2-5 for the parts outside the CDR3, the full variable domain is KAGVTQTPRYLIKTRGQQVTLSCSPISGHRSVSWYQQTPGQGLQFLFEYFSETQRNKGNFPGRFSGRQFSNSRSEMNVSTLELGDSALYLCASSLEALQETQYFGPGTRLLVL.

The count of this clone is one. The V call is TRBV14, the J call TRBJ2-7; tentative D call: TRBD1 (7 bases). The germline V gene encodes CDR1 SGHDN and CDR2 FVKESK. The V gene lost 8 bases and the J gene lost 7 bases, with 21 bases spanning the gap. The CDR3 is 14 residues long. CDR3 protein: CASSGGILPREQYF. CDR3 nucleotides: TGTGCCAGCTCAGGGGGGATTCTCCCCCGGGAGCAGTACTTC.

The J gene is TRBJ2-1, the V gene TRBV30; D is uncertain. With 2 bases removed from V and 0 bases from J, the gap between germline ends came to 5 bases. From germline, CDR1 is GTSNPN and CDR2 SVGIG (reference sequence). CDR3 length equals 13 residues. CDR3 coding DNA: TGTGCCTGGAGTATGAGCTCCTACAATGAGCAGTTCTTC. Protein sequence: CAWSMSSYNEQFF.

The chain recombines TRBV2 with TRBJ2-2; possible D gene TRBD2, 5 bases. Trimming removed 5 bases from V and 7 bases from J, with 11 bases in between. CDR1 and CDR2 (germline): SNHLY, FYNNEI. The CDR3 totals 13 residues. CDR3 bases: TGTGCCAGCAGTTTCGACTATGTCGGGGAGCTGTTTTTT. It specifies CASSFDYVGELFF.

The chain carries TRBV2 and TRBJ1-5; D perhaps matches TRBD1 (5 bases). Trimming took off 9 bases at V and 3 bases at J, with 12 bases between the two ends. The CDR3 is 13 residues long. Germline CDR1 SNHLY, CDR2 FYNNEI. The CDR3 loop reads CASLVGANQPQHF. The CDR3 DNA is TGTGCCAGTCTGGTCGGGGCCAATCAGCCCCAGCATTTT.

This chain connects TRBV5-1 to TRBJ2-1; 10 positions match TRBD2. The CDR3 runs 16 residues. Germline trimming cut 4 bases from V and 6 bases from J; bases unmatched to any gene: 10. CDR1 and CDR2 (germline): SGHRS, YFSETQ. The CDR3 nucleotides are TGCGCCAGCAGCCTGGACCCTAGCGGGAGTACCAATGAGCAGTTCTTC. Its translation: CASSLDPSGSTNEQFF.

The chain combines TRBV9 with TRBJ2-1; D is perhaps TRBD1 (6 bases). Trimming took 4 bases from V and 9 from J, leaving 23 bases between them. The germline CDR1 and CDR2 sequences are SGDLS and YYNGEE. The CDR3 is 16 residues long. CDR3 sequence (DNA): TGTGCCAGCAGCTTAACCGGGACCCAGAGGGACACTGAGCAGTTCTTC. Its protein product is CASSLTGTQRDTEQFF.

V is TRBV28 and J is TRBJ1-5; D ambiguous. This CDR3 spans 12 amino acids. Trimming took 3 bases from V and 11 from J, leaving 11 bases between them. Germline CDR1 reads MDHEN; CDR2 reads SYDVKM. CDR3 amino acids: CASSFGRETQHF. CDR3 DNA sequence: TGTGCCAGCAGTTTTGGCCGGGAGACCCAGCATTTT.

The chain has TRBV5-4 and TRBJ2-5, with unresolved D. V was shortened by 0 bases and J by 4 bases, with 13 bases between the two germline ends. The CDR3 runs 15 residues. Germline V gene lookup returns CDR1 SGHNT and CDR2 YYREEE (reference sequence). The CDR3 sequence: CASSLDMGAGETQYF. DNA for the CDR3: TGTGCCAGCAGCTTGGATATGGGCGCAGGAGAGACCCAGTACTTC.

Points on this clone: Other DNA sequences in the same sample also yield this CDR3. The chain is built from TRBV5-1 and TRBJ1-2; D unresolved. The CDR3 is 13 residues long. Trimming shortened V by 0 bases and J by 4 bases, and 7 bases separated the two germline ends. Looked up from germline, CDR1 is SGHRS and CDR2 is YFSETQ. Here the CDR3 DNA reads TGCGCCAGCAGCTTGGGACAAAGCTATGGCTACACCTTC. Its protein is CASSLGQSYGYTF.

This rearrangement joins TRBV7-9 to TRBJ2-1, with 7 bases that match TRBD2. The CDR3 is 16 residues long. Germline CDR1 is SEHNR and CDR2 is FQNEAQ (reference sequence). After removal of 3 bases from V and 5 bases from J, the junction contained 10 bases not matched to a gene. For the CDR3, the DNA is TGTGCCAGCAGCTTGTGGGAGGGAGGTTCGAACAATGAGCAGTTCTTC. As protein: CASSLWEGGSNNEQFF.

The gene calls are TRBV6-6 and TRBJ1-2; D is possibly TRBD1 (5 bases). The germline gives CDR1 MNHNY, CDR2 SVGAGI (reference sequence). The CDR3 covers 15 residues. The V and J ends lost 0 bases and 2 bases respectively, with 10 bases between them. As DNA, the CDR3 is TGTGCCAGCAGTTACTCGAGGGGCGCGAACTATGGCTACACCTTC. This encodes CASSYSRGANYGYTF.

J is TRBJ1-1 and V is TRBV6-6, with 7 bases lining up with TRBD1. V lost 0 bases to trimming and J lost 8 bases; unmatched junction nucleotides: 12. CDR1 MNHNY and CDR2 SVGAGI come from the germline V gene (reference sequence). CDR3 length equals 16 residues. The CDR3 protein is CASSYSTATGFAEAFF. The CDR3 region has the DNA TGTGCCAGCAGTTACTCGACCGCGACAGGGTTCGCCGAAGCTTTCTTT.

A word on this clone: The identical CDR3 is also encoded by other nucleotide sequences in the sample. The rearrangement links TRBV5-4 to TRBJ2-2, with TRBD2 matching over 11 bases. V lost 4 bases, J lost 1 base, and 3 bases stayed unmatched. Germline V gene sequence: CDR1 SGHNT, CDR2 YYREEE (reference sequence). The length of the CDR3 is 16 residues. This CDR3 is CASSLGLAGNTGELFF. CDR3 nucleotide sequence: TGTGCCAGCAGCCTAGGACTAGCGGGGAACACCGGGGAGCTGTTTTTT.

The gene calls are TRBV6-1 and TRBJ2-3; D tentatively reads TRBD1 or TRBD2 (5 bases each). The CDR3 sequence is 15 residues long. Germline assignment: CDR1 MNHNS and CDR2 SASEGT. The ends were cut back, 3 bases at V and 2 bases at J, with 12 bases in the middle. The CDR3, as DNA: TGTGCCAGCAGTGATCGGGACCGATTCACAGATACGCAGTATTTT. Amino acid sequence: CASSDRDRFTDTQYF.

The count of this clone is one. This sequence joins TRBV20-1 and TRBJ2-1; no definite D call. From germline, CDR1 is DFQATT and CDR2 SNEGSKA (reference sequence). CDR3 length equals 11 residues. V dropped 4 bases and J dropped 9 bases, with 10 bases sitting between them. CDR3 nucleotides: TGCAGTGCTACTAGGCTTTTTGAGCAGTTCTTC. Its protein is CSATRLFEQFF.

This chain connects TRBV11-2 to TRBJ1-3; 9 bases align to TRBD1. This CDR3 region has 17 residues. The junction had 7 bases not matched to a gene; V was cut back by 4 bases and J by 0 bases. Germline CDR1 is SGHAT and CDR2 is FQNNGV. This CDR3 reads CASSYLGQGFSGNTIYF. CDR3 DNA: TGTGCCAGCAGCTATCTGGGACAGGGATTCTCTGGAAACACCATATATTTT.

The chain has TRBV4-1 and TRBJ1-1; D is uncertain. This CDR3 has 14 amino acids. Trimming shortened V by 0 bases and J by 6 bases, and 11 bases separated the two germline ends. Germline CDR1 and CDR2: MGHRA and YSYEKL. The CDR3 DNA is TGCGCCAGCAGCCAAGATAAAGGTATCGCTGAAGCTTTCTTT. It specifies CASSQDKGIAEAFF.

The CDR3 region has the DNA TGCGCCAGCAGCCATCCCTTCGGGGAGCTGTTTTTT. Protein product: CASSHPFGELFF. V is TRBV4-1 and J is TRBJ2-2; D gene unclear. V was shortened by 3 bases and J by 7 bases, with 6 bases between the two germline ends. The CDR3 contains 12 residues. Germline V lookup: CDR1 MGHRA, CDR2 YSYEKL.